Listed here are 31 T cell receptor beta chains from one sample, sequenced in a study of graft-versus-host responses after intestinal transplantation. The repertoire was sequenced with immunoSEQ multiplex PCR; TCRdb's copy has only in-frame clones and lacks some. The sample has tens of thousands of clones, around 89% seen once. Their antigens remain unidentified. Specimen: unstimulated CD8+ T cells sorted from spleen or lymph node cells, collected before intestinal transplant. The source of these receptors is a human donor who received an intestinal transplant.

The V call is TRBV19, the J call TRBJ1-5; tentative D call: TRBD1 (5 bases). In germline, CDR1 is LNHDA, CDR2 SQIVND (reference sequence). The CDR3 is 14 amino acids. The V gene lost 3 bases and the J gene lost 5 bases, with 11 bases spanning the gap. CDR3 protein: CASSIGDSYQPQHF. CDR3 nucleotide sequence: TGTGCCAGTAGTATCGGGGACTCTTATCAGCCCCAGCATTTT.

The CDR3 nucleotides read TGTGCCAGTAGTTTAGGACAGGGGGGCTACGAGCAGTACTTC. Its protein product is CASSLGQGGYEQYF. The chain couples TRBV19 to TRBJ2-7; 10 nucleotides align to TRBD1. This CDR3 is built from 14 residues. V was clipped by 5 bases and J by 3 bases; unmatched bases: 4. In germline, CDR1 is LNHDA, CDR2 SQIVND (reference sequence).

This sequence joins TRBV15 and TRBJ1-2; D is possibly TRBD1 (6 bases). The CDR3 is 13 residues long. The germline gives CDR1 LNHNV, CDR2 YYDKDF (reference sequence). V was cut by 4 bases and J by 8 bases, with 14 bases left in between. CDR3 in amino acids: CATSNRPGDGYTF. CDR3 sequence (DNA): TGTGCCACCAGCAACCGCCCAGGGGACGGCTACACCTTC.

The V call is TRBV12-5, the J call TRBJ2-7; D perhaps matches TRBD2 (5 bases). Germline V gives CDR1 LGHNT, CDR2 FRNRAP. V lost 0 bases and J lost 5, with 17 bases in between. The length of the CDR3 is 16 residues. In nucleotides, the CDR3 is TGTGCTAGTGGTTTGGTACGGGGAAACCCCCCCGACGAGCAGTACTTC. Protein: CASGLVRGNPPDEQYF.

Notes on this clone: The same CDR3 arises from other DNA sequences in this sample as well. The rearrangement uses TRBV29-1 and TRBJ2-1, with 13 bases that match TRBD2. The CDR3 extends over 16 amino acids. Germline V CDR1 and CDR2: SQVTM, ANQGSEA. J was trimmed by 8 bases and V by 5 bases; bases with no gene match: 12. In DNA, the CDR3 is TGCAGCGTTCCCCCGTGGACTAGCGGGGGATGGGATGAGCAGTTCTTC. It is translated as CSVPPWTSGGWDEQFF.

The rearrangement links TRBV6-4 to TRBJ2-2; tentative D call: TRBD2 (5 bases). Trimming pared 0 bases from V and 3 bases from J, leaving 11 bases between. The CDR3 extends over 16 amino acids. Germline CDR1 reads MRHNA; CDR2 reads SNTAGT. The CDR3 bases are TGTGCCAGCAGTGACTCGAGGACTTGCTACACCGGGGAGCTGTTTTTT. Its protein product is CASSDSRTCYTGELFF.

About this clone: The sample holds other DNA sequences that translate to the same CDR3. V is TRBV6-1 and J is TRBJ2-7; D possibly corresponds to TRBD2 (6 bases). Trimming pared 0 bases from V and 0 bases from J, leaving 9 bases between. This CDR3 contains 15 residues. The germline V gene has CDR1 MNHNS and CDR2 SASEGT. The CDR3 region is CASSEAAGSSYEQYF. CDR3 DNA sequence: TGTGCCAGCAGTGAAGCGGCGGGGAGCTCCTACGAGCAGTACTTC.

The V and J genes are TRBV6-5 and TRBJ2-3; TRBD2 matches at 9 bases. The CDR3 sequence is 16 residues long. CDR1 and CDR2 from the germline V gene are MNHEY and SVGAGI. V was clipped by 4 bases and J by 0 bases; unmatched bases: 5. The CDR3 is CASSSSREGSTDTQYF. The CDR3 DNA is TGTGCCAGCAGTTCCTCGCGGGAGGGAAGCACAGATACGCAGTATTTT.

The DNA of the CDR3 is TGTGCCAGCTCTCCGAGGGGGCACCTCAATCAGCCCCAGCATTTT. The encoded protein is CASSPRGHLNQPQHF. This chain connects TRBV28 to TRBJ1-5; 7 bases are a match to TRBD1. Germline CDR1 and CDR2: MDHEN and SYDVKM. The CDR3 has 15 residues. The trim removed 8 bases at V and 3 bases at J, leaving 10 bases unmatched.

The gene calls are TRBV27 and TRBJ2-5; 9 bases agree with TRBD2. Trimming at V came to 6 bases and at J to 7 bases, leaving 9 bases not matched to a gene. The length of the CDR3 is 14 residues. Per germline, CDR1 MNHEY and CDR2 SMNVEV (reference sequence). The CDR3 sequence: CASSPGLAGRTQYF. CDR3 sequence (DNA): TGTGCCAGCAGCCCGGGACTAGCTGGACGGACCCAGTACTTC.

The chain employs TRBV4-1 and TRBJ1-1; D remains unclear. CDR3 length equals 13 residues. The germline CDR1 and CDR2 sequences are MGHRA and YSYEKL. The V gene lost 0 bases and the J gene lost 8 bases, with 10 bases spanning the gap. The CDR3 sequence: CASSQEKTAEAFF. Written as DNA, the CDR3 is TGCGCCAGCAGCCAAGAAAAAACAGCAGAAGCTTTCTTT.

The chain uses TRBV6-5 and TRBJ2-5; 7 nucleotides match TRBD1. The CDR3 runs to 14 residues. Trimming took 5 bases from V and 3 from J; bases not matched to a gene: 6. CDR1 is MNHEY, CDR2 SVGAGI, per germline. The CDR3 DNA follows: TGTGCCAGCAGTATCTCAGGGGGAGAAGAGACCCAGTACTTC. Translated: CASSISGGEETQYF.

The chain recombines TRBV28 with TRBJ1-5; perhaps TRBD1 as D (6 bases). V was shortened by 6 bases and J by 1 base, with 16 bases between the two germline ends. The CDR3 spans 16 residues. Germline lookup yields CDR1 MDHEN and CDR2 SYDVKM. This CDR3 reads CASRYMGGQSNQPQHF. Written as DNA, the CDR3 is TGTGCCAGCAGATACATGGGTGGACAGAGCAATCAGCCCCAGCATTTT.

The chain couples TRBV5-1 to TRBJ1-1, with 7 bases lining up with TRBD1. J lost 1 base, V lost 4 bases, and 4 bases had no gene match. Germline-derived CDR1 and CDR2 are SGHRS and YFSETQ. This CDR3 spans 14 amino acids. The CDR3 sequence: CASSADRRNTEAFF. In DNA form, the CDR3 reads TGCGCCAGCAGCGCGGACAGGAGGAACACTGAAGCTTTCTTT. Variable domain in full (rest from reference TRBV5-1 and TRBJ1-1): KAGVTQTPRYLIKTRGQQVTLSCSPISGHRSVSWYQQTPGQGLQFLFEYFSETQRNKGNFPGRFSGRQFSNSRSEMNVSTLELGDSALYLCASSADRRNTEAFFGQGTRLTVV.

This chain uses TRBV6-1 with TRBJ2-3; TRBD2 matches 12 bases. V shed 3 bases and J 1 base; nucleotides not matched to a gene: 5. Per germline, CDR1 MNHNS and CDR2 SASEGT. The CDR3 is 17 residues long. CDR3 coding DNA: TGTGCCAGCAGTGACCTAGCGGGAGGGAAAGGCACAGATACGCAGTATTTT. Translating it yields CASSDLAGGKGTDTQYF.

The chain is built from TRBV5-4 and TRBJ2-1; 9 nucleotides align to TRBD1. The V gene's germline CDR1 is SGHNT and CDR2 YYREEE (reference sequence). The length of the CDR3 is 15 residues. The V and J ends lost 0 bases and 6 bases, in that order; junction bases with no gene match: 4. In nucleotides, the CDR3 is TGTGCCAGCAGCTTGGTGGGACAGGGAGTCAATGAGCAGTTCTTC. Its protein product is CASSLVGQGVNEQFF.

The rearrangement links TRBV27 to TRBJ1-1, with a tentative D call TRBD1 (6 bases). V was shortened by 2 bases and J by 3 bases, with 10 bases between the two germline ends. Germline V gene sequence: CDR1 MNHEY, CDR2 SMNVEV (reference sequence). This CDR3 region has 14 residues. The CDR3 region is CASSLQGMYTEAFF. CDR3 in DNA: TGTGCCAGCAGTTTACAGGGGATGTACACTGAAGCTTTCTTT.

The rearrangement links TRBV11-2 to TRBJ2-1; 16 nucleotides align to TRBD2. The V gene's germline CDR1 is SGHAT and CDR2 FQNNGV. Unmatched junction bases numbered 2, after V lost 5 bases and J lost 7 bases. This CDR3 comprises 15 residues. The chain's CDR3 is CASSLGLAGGNEQFF. CDR3 nucleotides: TGTGCCAGCAGCCTGGGACTAGCGGGGGGGAATGAGCAGTTCTTC.

This clone has a handful of counts. The V and J genes are TRBV5-5 and TRBJ1-5; D is unclear. CDR3 size: 14 residues. Trimming cost V 1 base and J 6 bases, with 11 bases left between them. CDR1 and CDR2 from the germline V gene are SGHKS and YYEKEE (reference sequence). The CDR3 loop reads CASSLTDVTQPQHF. The CDR3 DNA follows: TGTGCCAGCAGCTTGACAGATGTCACTCAGCCCCAGCATTTT.

This chain connects TRBV19 to TRBJ2-7; a weak D match, TRBD2 (6 bases). Per the germline V gene, CDR1 is LNHDA and CDR2 is SQIVND (reference sequence). This CDR3 region has 18 residues. V was trimmed by 5 bases and J by 2 bases, leaving 25 bases between them. In nucleotides, the CDR3 is TGTGCCAGTAGTGTCTCTCTCACCGGGGGTTCTAGGACCTACGAGCAGTACTTC. It is translated as CASSVSLTGGSRTYEQYF.

The chain couples TRBV7-9 to TRBJ2-1, with 10 nucleotides matching TRBD2. Germline assignment: CDR1 SEHNR and CDR2 FQNEAQ (reference sequence). With V trimmed by 4 bases and J by 4 bases, 10 bases remained unmatched. This CDR3 spans 17 amino acids. In DNA form, the CDR3 reads TGTGCCAGCAGCTCGCCACTAGCGGGAATGAATTACAATGAGCAGTTCTTC. Amino acids: CASSSPLAGMNYNEQFF.

The chain employs TRBV4-1 and TRBJ2-5; tentatively, D is TRBD1 (5 bases). The J call is doubtful: the DNA matches TRBJ2-7 better. Germline CDR1 reads MGHRA; CDR2 reads YSYEKL. The CDR3 has 15 amino acids. In DNA form, the CDR3 reads TGCGCCAGCAGCCACTACGAGACAGTACCCTACGAGCAGTACTTC. This sequence encodes CASSHYETVPYEQYF.

The chain has TRBV11-2 and TRBJ2-6; D is perhaps TRBD1 (7 bases). V was trimmed by 3 bases and J by 6 bases, leaving 15 bases between them. There are 16 residues in the CDR3. Germline V CDR1 and CDR2: SGHAT, FQNNGV. The CDR3 loop reads CASSLDDREVANVLTF. CDR3 in DNA: TGTGCCAGCAGCTTGGATGACAGGGAGGTGGCCAACGTCCTGACTTTC.

V usage is TRBV2 and J usage is TRBJ1-4, with D unresolved. The CDR3 is 14 residues long. V lost 3 bases and J lost 5, with 10 bases in between. Germline loops: CDR1 SNHLY, CDR2 FYNNEI. CDR3 region: CASSDWELNEKLFF. The CDR3 nucleotides read TGTGCCAGCAGTGATTGGGAGTTGAATGAAAAACTGTTTTTT.

The gene calls are TRBV6-1 and TRBJ2-1; 8 bases match TRBD1. Germline CDR1 is MNHNS and CDR2 is SASEGT. This CDR3 has 15 amino acids. V trimming: 9 bases; J trimming: 5 bases; junction bases outside the gene matches: 12. For the CDR3, the DNA is TGTGCCAGTACCAGCCGGGACAGGAGCAACAATGAGCAGTTCTTC. It specifies CASTSRDRSNNEQFF.

The V gene is TRBV10-3, the J gene TRBJ1-6; D is perhaps TRBD1 (5 bases). The CDR3 spans 17 residues. Deletions cut 0 bases from V and 4 bases from J, with 13 bases between. Germline assignment: CDR1 ENHRY and CDR2 SYGVKD. CDR3: CAISESTAGPYNSPLHF. In DNA form, the CDR3 reads TGTGCCATCAGTGAGTCAACCGCGGGACCTTATAATTCACCCCTCCACTTT.

The gene calls are TRBV10-2 and TRBJ2-3; 7 bases line up with TRBD1. Germline V gene sequence: CDR1 WSHSY, CDR2 SAAADI. This CDR3 spans 18 amino acids. Trimming at V came to 0 bases and at J to 2 bases, leaving 11 bases not matched to a gene. The CDR3 loop reads CASSESIRTGTYTDTQYF. The CDR3, as DNA: TGCGCCAGCAGTGAGTCGATCCGGACAGGAACTTACACAGATACGCAGTATTTT.

The chain links TRBV2 to TRBJ2-7, with 8 bases lining up with TRBD2. Germline CDR1 and CDR2: SNHLY and FYNNEI. The CDR3 extends over 14 amino acids. Unmatched junction bases numbered 4, after V lost 3 bases and J lost 3 bases. CDR3 protein: CASSDKREYYEQYF. In DNA form, the CDR3 reads TGTGCCAGCAGTGACAAGCGGGAGTACTACGAGCAGTACTTC.

V usage is TRBV4-1 and J usage is TRBJ2-5; a possible D gene is TRBD2 (5 bases). Trimming removed 0 bases from V and 1 base from J, with 9 bases in between. This CDR3 is 15 amino acids long. Germline CDR1 is MGHRA and CDR2 is YSYEKL. CDR3 bases: TGCGCCAGCAGCCAAGAACCCGGGATCCAAGAGACCCAGTACTTC. This encodes CASSQEPGIQETQYF.

The chain links TRBV28 to TRBJ2-2; D may be TRBD1 (5 bases). CDR3 size: 17 residues. Germline V CDR1 and CDR2: MDHEN, SYDVKM. The V end was cut by 5 bases, the J end by 0 bases, with 16 bases between. CDR3 protein: CASSKGRGPANTGELFF. The CDR3 nucleotides are TGTGCCAGCAGTAAAGGAAGGGGCCCAGCGAACACCGGGGAGCTGTTTTTT.

The chain carries TRBV6-5 and TRBJ1-2; possible D gene TRBD1, 5 bases. Trimming stripped 6 bases from V and 5 bases from J, with 13 bases between. In germline, CDR1 is MNHEY, CDR2 SVGAGI. The CDR3 length is 13 residues. Here the CDR3 reads CASSRRQPYGYTF. CDR3 bases: TGTGCCAGCAGCCGACGACAGCCATATGGCTACACCTTC.